Listed below are T cell receptor beta chains from one sample, sequenced in a study of early T cells in non-severe SARS-CoV-2 infection. TCRdb redid the calling of the 5' RACE reads with MiXCR, one entry per CDR3 protein. The data show about 68,000 distinct CDR3 sequences, with 10% to 15% seen just once and around 1.8% held by the top ten. The sample consisted of whole blood. The receptors originated from an adult who was a healthcare worker with PCR-confirmed SARS-CoV-2 infection or an uninfected control (not recorded which). The CDR3 runs from the conserved cysteine through the conserved F or W. D genes are given only for firm matches. Clone size is given for some rows only: seen once, a few or many times, or a class if the clone is expanded.

D gene	V gene	J gene	clone size	CDR3 DNA	CDR3 protein
.	TRBV7-2	TRBJ2-2	.	TGTGCCAGCAGCTCTAGTGTCCCCGGGGAGCTGTTTTTT	CASSSSVPGELFF
.	TRBV30	TRBJ2-2	.	TGTGCCTGGAGAAGAGGCAGATCGAACACCGGGGAGCTGTTTTTT	CAWRRGRSNTGELFF
.	TRBV7-6	TRBJ2-7	few	TGTGCCAGCAGCTTAGCTCCTGACAGCCTCAAGTACTTC	CASSLAPDSLKYF
.	TRBV11-2	TRBJ2-5	few	TGTGCCAGCAGCTTAGCGACGGGGGCCCAAGAGACCCAGTACTTC	CASSLATGAQETQYF
TRBD1	TRBV7-9	TRBJ1-6	many	TGTGCCAGCAGCCCCGACAGGGAAGGTTCACCCCTCCACTTT	CASSPDREGSPLHF
TRBD2	TRBV27	TRBJ2-1	.	TGTGCCAGCAGTTCGTATCGTAGGAGGGCTAGCGGGGGGGCCCATGAGCAGTTCTTC	CASSSYRRRASGGAHEQFF
TRBD1	TRBV29-1	TRBJ2-2	few	TGCAGCGCGGGACAGCCTTACACCGGGGAGCTGTTTTTT	CSAGQPYTGELFF
.	TRBV2	TRBJ2-6	many	TGTGCCAGCAGTGACGACCGGGAGTCTGGGGCCAACGTCCTGACTTTC	CASSDDRESGANVLTF
TRBD1	TRBV12-3/TRBV12-4	TRBJ2-1	.	TGTGCCAGCAGAGCACCCTCAGGACAGGGGAGGAAGAATGAGCAGTTCTTC	CASRAPSGQGRKNEQFF
.	TRBV4-3	TRBJ1-2	few	TGCGCCAGCAGCCAAGATATTTGGAACTATGGCTACACCTTC	CASSQDIWNYGYTF
.	TRBV18	TRBJ2-3	many	TGTGCCAGCTCACCTATTCAAGCTGCCACAGATACGCAGTATTTT	CASSPIQAATDTQYF
TRBD1	TRBV2	TRBJ1-2	.	TGTGCCAGCACCCGGATCGGACAGGGGGACTATGGCTACACCTTC	CASTRIGQGDYGYTF
TRBD2	TRBV6-2/TRBV6-3	TRBJ2-1	.	TGTGCCAGCAGTTTCCTGGCTAGCGGGGGGGCCAGCTCGATCTTC	CASSFLASGGASSIF
TRBD1	TRBV30	TRBJ2-2	few	TGTGCCTGGAGGGGAACAGGGGCCGGGGAGCTGTTTTTT	CAWRGTGAGELFF
TRBD1	TRBV20-1	TRBJ2-5	.	TGCAGTGCTGGGACAGGGACCTTGATAGGGACCCAGTACTTC	CSAGTGTLIGTQYF